The next 12 T cell receptor beta chains were all read from a single sample in a study of PD-L1 blockade in urothelial cancer. Clones were sequenced by immunoSEQ multiplex PCR, and TCRdb holds only the in-frame ones, with some missing. The sample records 75,000 to 90,000 clones, 82% being singletons. This material consisted of PBMCs, taken around atezolizumab (anti-PD-L1) treatment. The receptors stem from a man between 65 and 79 years old with urothelial cancer.

The chain has TRBV7-8 and TRBJ2-7; D not certain. The CDR3 is 11 amino acids. Trimming pared 3 bases from V and 2 bases from J, leaving 2 bases between. The germline V gene encodes CDR1 SGHVS and CDR2 FQNEAQ. CDR3 DNA sequence: TGTGCCAGCAGCTTTACCTACGAGCAGTACTTC. Its protein is CASSFTYEQYF.

The rearrangement uses TRBV6-5 and TRBJ1-6; D perhaps matches TRBD1 (5 bases). Germline V gene lookup returns CDR1 MNHEY and CDR2 SVGAGI. The CDR3 has 15 amino acids. V shed 5 bases and J shed 2 bases, with 10 bases lying between them. CDR3 nucleotide sequence: TGTGCCAGCAGTAAGACAGAGCCCTATAATTCACCCCTCCACTTT. As protein: CASSKTEPYNSPLHF.

The chain is built from TRBV2 and TRBJ1-5, with 7 bases identical to TRBD1. The germline V gene has CDR1 SNHLY and CDR2 FYNNEI. The CDR3 covers 16 residues. Trimming removed 3 bases from V and 0 bases from J; junction bases left unmatched: 5. The chain's CDR3 is CASSERGPNSNQPQHF. CDR3 bases: TGTGCCAGCAGTGAGAGGGGGCCGAATAGCAATCAGCCCCAGCATTTT.

The rearrangement links TRBV7-6 to TRBJ2-1; D ambiguous. This CDR3 has 14 amino acids. Trimming pared 3 bases from V and 7 bases from J, leaving 13 bases between. The germline V gene has CDR1 SGHVS and CDR2 FNYEAQ. The CDR3 DNA is TGTGCCAGCAGCTTCGGTCTGGCGCGGAATGAGCAGTTCTTC. Translation gives CASSFGLARNEQFF. The variable domain in full, with the rest retrieved from reference TRBV7-6 and TRBJ2-1, is GAGVSQSPRYKVTKRGQDVALRCDPISGHVSLYWYRQALGQGPEFLTYFNYEAQQDKSGLPNDRFSAERPEGSISTLTIQRTEQRDSAMYRCASSFGLARNEQFFGPGTRLTVL.

This clone has a handful of counts. This rearrangement joins TRBV27 to TRBJ1-2, with 8 nucleotides matching TRBD1. The CDR3 is 13 amino acids. CDR1 and CDR2 (germline): MNHEY, SMNVEV (reference sequence). Losses at the gene ends were 4 bases for V and 6 bases for J; bases not matched to a gene: 4. CDR3: CASSWTGRDGYTF. For the CDR3, the DNA is TGTGCCAGCAGTTGGACAGGGCGCGATGGCTACACCTTC.

This chain uses TRBV19 with TRBJ2-6, with TRBD1 matching 7 bases. Germline values: CDR1 LNHDA, CDR2 SQIVND (reference sequence). This CDR3 spans 17 amino acids. The junction had 7 bases not matched to a gene; V was cut back by 5 bases and J by 0 bases. This chain's CDR3 is CASSLRTGLSGANVLTF. CDR3 in DNA: TGTGCCAGTAGTCTTCGGACAGGCCTCTCTGGGGCCAACGTCCTGACTTTC.

This rearrangement joins TRBV7-8 to TRBJ1-1, with D tentatively TRBD1 (5 bases). V was clipped by 1 base and J by 1 base, with 13 bases between them. The CDR3 length is 16 residues. Germline assignment: CDR1 SGHVS and CDR2 FQNEAQ. The CDR3: CASSLVRQGRNTEAFF. DNA for the CDR3: TGTGCCAGCAGCTTAGTTCGGCAGGGCAGGAACACTGAAGCTTTCTTT.

This chain connects TRBV7-9 to TRBJ2-5, with a tentative D call TRBD2 (5 bases). The CDR3 is made up of 14 amino acids. Per the germline V gene, CDR1 is SEHNR and CDR2 is FQNEAQ (reference sequence). Trimming took off 3 bases at V and 5 bases at J, with 13 bases between the two ends. The CDR3 DNA reads TGTGCCAGCAGCTTTACTAGTAATCGGGAGACCCAGTACTTC. As protein: CASSFTSNRETQYF.

The J gene is TRBJ1-6, the V gene TRBV15; 8 bases are shared with TRBD1. The V gene's germline CDR1 is LNHNV and CDR2 YYDKDF (reference sequence). V was clipped by 1 base and J by 6 bases; unmatched bases: 2. The CDR3 sequence is 15 residues long. The DNA of the CDR3 is TGTGCCACCAGCAGAGGTCAGGGGGCTAATTCACCCCTCCACTTT. Encoded protein: CATSRGQGANSPLHF.

This rearrangement joins TRBV5-1 to TRBJ2-1, with D possibly TRBD1 on 6 matching bases. V was clipped by 7 bases and J by 0 bases, with 11 bases between them. In germline, CDR1 is SGHRS, CDR2 YFSETQ. The length of the CDR3 is 14 residues. The CDR3 reads CASPRQDSYNEQFF. The CDR3 nucleotides are TGCGCCAGCCCCCGACAGGACTCCTACAATGAGCAGTTCTTC.

In this sample, this clone turned up once. V is TRBV2 and J is TRBJ2-3; 10 bases map to TRBD2. The J segment lost 2 bases and the V segment lost 5 bases, leaving 16 bases of the junction unmatched. The CDR3 consists of 19 residues. The germline gives CDR1 SNHLY, CDR2 FYNNEI. The chain's CDR3 is CASSPPSGGPPPFTDTQYF. The CDR3 DNA is TGTGCCAGCAGTCCTCCTAGCGGGGGTCCACCACCCTTCACAGATACGCAGTATTTT.

The chain couples TRBV7-6 to TRBJ1-4, with 7 bases matching TRBD1. Germline CDR1 SGHVS, CDR2 FNYEAQ. The CDR3 length is 15 residues. V shed 2 bases and J 8 bases; nucleotides not matched to a gene: 8. DNA for the CDR3: TGTGCCAGCAGCTTAACAGGGGCAGTAGGGGAAAAACTGTTTTTT. Encoded protein: CASSLTGAVGEKLFF.